The 32 T cell receptor beta chains given below trace back to one sample, sequenced in a study of blood T cell repertoires in COVID-19. The protocol was immunoSEQ multiplex PCR, while the TCRdb copy is restricted to in-frame clones and leaves out a portion. The sample includes around 130,000 clones, 70% to 90% of them seen just once. The sequencing sample was made of peripheral blood. The receptors stem from a man aged 55 to 69 with acute or convalescent COVID-19.

The chain links TRBV2 to TRBJ1-1, with 8 bases that match TRBD1. Germline CDR1 and CDR2: SNHLY and FYNNEI. Trimming removed 4 bases from V and 5 bases from J; junction bases left unmatched: 3. CDR3 length equals 13 residues. The CDR3 reads CASSVGQETEAFF. CDR3 DNA: TGTGCCAGCAGTGTGGGACAGGAAACTGAAGCTTTCTTT.

The chain employs TRBV6-5 and TRBJ2-7; the match to TRBD2 covers 14 bases. There are 16 residues in the CDR3. Germline V gene data show CDR1 as MNHEY and CDR2 as SVGAGI. The trim removed 0 bases at V and 6 bases at J, leaving 4 bases unmatched. Here the CDR3 DNA reads TGTGCCAGCAGTTACTCGACTAGCGGGAGGGCGAGCGAGCAGTACTTC. Protein product: CASSYSTSGRASEQYF.

The chain links TRBV13 to TRBJ1-3, with TRBD1 matching over 7 bases. CDR3 length: 16 amino acids. Trimming at V came to 5 bases and at J to 0 bases, leaving 7 bases not matched to a gene. Germline CDR1 is PRHDT and CDR2 is FYEKMQ (reference sequence). The CDR3 here is CASSPGQAISGNTIYF. CDR3 nucleotides: TGTGCCAGCAGCCCCGGACAGGCTATCTCTGGAAACACCATATATTTT. The full variable domain, rest sourced from reference TRBV13 and TRBJ1-3, is AAGVIQSPRHLIKEKRETATLKCYPIPRHDTVYWYQQGPGQDPQFLISFYEKMQSDKGSIPDRFSAQQFSDYHSELNMSSLELGDSALYFCASSPGQAISGNTIYFGEGSWLTVV.

For the CDR3, the DNA is TGTGCCAGCTCACTATATACCGTCGGGACAGGGAACACCGGGGAGCTGTTTTTT. The encoded protein is CASSLYTVGTGNTGELFF. The gene calls are TRBV18 and TRBJ2-2, with 8 bases that match TRBD1. Germline CDR1 and CDR2: KGHSH and LQKENI. The J segment lost 1 base and the V segment lost 4 bases, leaving 11 bases of the junction unmatched. The CDR3 covers 18 residues.

This chain joins TRBV4-3 and TRBJ2-5; D perhaps matches TRBD1 (5 bases). The CDR3 contains 15 residues. V lost 0 bases and J lost 2, with 10 bases in between. Germline assignment: CDR1 LGHNA and CDR2 YSLEER. Written as DNA, the CDR3 is TGCGCCAGCAGCCAAGATAGGGGCAGTCAAGAGACCCAGTACTTC. Its protein is CASSQDRGSQETQYF.

The V gene is TRBV7-2, the J gene TRBJ1-6; D not certain. This CDR3 spans 16 amino acids. V was pared by 1 base and J by 5 bases, with 12 bases between. Germline assignment: CDR1 SGHTA and CDR2 FQGNSA. CDR3 in amino acids: CASSLGSPGNNSPLHF. The CDR3 nucleotides read TGTGCCAGCAGCTTAGGTAGTCCGGGGAATAATTCACCCCTCCACTTT. Combining the CDR3 with reference TRBV7-2 and TRBJ1-6 gives the whole variable domain GAGVSQSPSNKVTEKGKDVELRCDPISGHTALYWYRQSLGQGLEFLIYFQGNSAPDKSGLPSDRFSAERTGGSVSTLTIQRTQQEDSAVYLCASSLGSPGNNSPLHFGNGTRLTVT.

This clone was counted a single time. The J gene is TRBJ2-7, the V gene TRBV9; TRBD1 agrees at 7 bases. CDR1 is SGDLS and CDR2 is YYNGEE in the germline V gene. The V and J ends lost 3 bases and 3 bases, in that order; junction bases with no gene match: 9. The CDR3 sequence is 15 residues long. Written as DNA, the CDR3 is TGTGCCAGCAGCGCCCCAGGGGGTGGCGACTACGAGCAGTACTTC. This sequence encodes CASSAPGGGDYEQYF.

The chain couples TRBV10-3 to TRBJ2-7; 7 positions agree with TRBD2. The CDR3 runs 14 residues. Germline assignment: CDR1 ENHRY and CDR2 SYGVKD. Germline trimming cut 5 bases from V and 3 bases from J; bases unmatched to any gene: 7. Here the CDR3 DNA reads TGTGCCATCAGTCCCCCGGGAGGCGACTACGAGCAGTACTTC. Its translation is CAISPPGGDYEQYF.

V is TRBV7-9 and J is TRBJ2-7; 14 bases are a match to TRBD2. The CDR3 is made up of 18 amino acids. Trimming cost V 4 bases and J 4 bases; bases outside gene matches: 12. Germline loops: CDR1 SEHNR, CDR2 FQNEAQ (reference sequence). In DNA, the CDR3 is TGTGCCAGCAGCTCCTCCAAGGGACTAGCGGGAGTTACATACGAGCAGTACTTC. Its protein is CASSSSKGLAGVTYEQYF.

This clone showed up just a few times. This sequence joins TRBV2 and TRBJ2-5; TRBD2 might be the D (5 bases). V gave up 8 bases and J gave up 2 bases, with 27 bases separating them. In germline, CDR1 is SNHLY, CDR2 FYNNEI. The CDR3 is 18 amino acids. The CDR3 loop reads CASYLGYFGSVSQETQYF. As DNA, the CDR3 is TGTGCCAGCTATTTGGGCTACTTTGGGAGCGTATCACAAGAGACCCAGTACTTC. The entire variable domain, with the rest obtained from reference TRBV2 and TRBJ2-5, is as follows: EPEVTQTPSHQVTQMGQEVILRCVPISNHLYFYWYRQILGQKVEFLVSFYNNEISEKSEIFDDQFSVERPDGSNFTLKIRSTKLEDSAMYFCASYLGYFGSVSQETQYFGPGTRLLVL.

The chain couples TRBV7-9 to TRBJ2-1, with D maybe TRBD2 (6 bases). The germline CDR1 and CDR2 sequences are SEHNR and FQNEAQ (reference sequence). CDR3 length: 14 amino acids. V dropped 7 bases and J dropped 4 bases, with 14 bases sitting between them. The CDR3 sequence is CASIEAGQYNEQFF. Written as DNA, the CDR3 is TGTGCCAGCATTGAAGCGGGCCAATACAATGAGCAGTTCTTC. Supplemented by reference TRBV7-9 and TRBJ2-1, the full variable domain reads DTGVSQNPRHKITKRGQNVTFRCDPISEHNRLYWYRQTLGQGPEFLTYFQNEAQLEKSRLLSDRFSAERPKGSFSTLEIQRTEQGDSAMYLCASIEAGQYNEQFFGPGTRLTVL.

This clone was detected only once. The chain is built from TRBV5-6 and TRBJ2-3, with 7 nucleotides matching TRBD1. J was trimmed by 2 bases and V by 4 bases; bases with no gene match: 7. CDR1 and CDR2 from the germline V gene are SGHDT and YYEEEE. CDR3 size: 15 residues. The CDR3 loop reads CASSQEGASTDTQYF. The CDR3 region has the DNA TGTGCCAGCAGCCAAGAGGGGGCGTCCACAGATACGCAGTATTTT.

This sequence joins TRBV6-2 or TRBV6-3 and TRBJ1-5; possible D gene TRBD1, 6 bases. The V end lost 5 bases, the J end lost 7 bases, and 15 bases lay between the germline ends. This CDR3 is 14 amino acids long. Germline loops: CDR1 MNHEY, CDR2 SVGEGT. CDR3 in amino acids: CASSEGGVGQPQHF. The DNA of the CDR3 is TGTGCCAGCAGTGAGGGGGGGGTTGGGCAGCCCCAGCATTTT.

This clone was counted once. The V gene is TRBV19, the J gene TRBJ2-6, with TRBD1 matching 8 bases. Trimming removed 3 bases from V and 1 base from J; junction bases left unmatched: 11. CDR3 size: 19 residues. Germline V gives CDR1 LNHDA, CDR2 SQIVND (reference sequence). The CDR3, as DNA: TGTGCCAGTAGTATGGTGGGCAGGGGGCACGATTCTGGGGCCAACGTCCTGACTTTC. It translates to CASSMVGRGHDSGANVLTF.

This chain uses TRBV29-1 with TRBJ2-1, with D perhaps TRBD1 (5 bases). CDR1 is SQVTM and CDR2 is ANQGSEA in the germline V gene. V was pared by 4 bases and J by 7 bases, with 17 bases between. The CDR3 totals 14 residues. CDR3 sequence (DNA): TGCAGCGTTGTCGAGCAGGGTGGGGTAAATGAGCAGTTCTTC. Encoded protein: CSVVEQGGVNEQFF.

This clone was counted a single time. V and J are TRBV7-8 and TRBJ2-3, with D possibly being TRBD1 (6 bases). V was cut by 5 bases and J by 2 bases, with 11 bases left in between. The CDR3 totals 14 residues. From germline, CDR1 is SGHVS and CDR2 FQNEAQ. This CDR3 is CASSPRGPTDTQYF. The CDR3 DNA is TGTGCCAGCAGCCCCAGGGGCCCCACAGATACGCAGTATTTT.

The CDR3 coding sequence is TGTGCCAGTAGCTTTGACAGAAACTCCTACGAGCAGTACTTC. Translated, it gives CASSFDRNSYEQYF. The rearrangement links TRBV19 to TRBJ2-7; maybe TRBD1 (5 bases). This CDR3 comprises 14 residues. V gave up 6 bases and J gave up 0 bases, with 12 bases separating them. Looked up from germline, CDR1 is LNHDA and CDR2 is SQIVND (reference sequence).

This chain links TRBV27 with TRBJ1-2, with TRBD1 matching over 8 bases. Germline assignment: CDR1 MNHEY and CDR2 SMNVEV (reference sequence). Trimming took 5 bases from V and 4 from J; bases not matched to a gene: 9. There are 15 residues in the CDR3. CDR3 in amino acids: CASSPTGDHFYGYTF. CDR3 sequence (DNA): TGTGCCAGCAGTCCGACAGGGGACCATTTCTATGGCTACACCTTC.

V usage is TRBV6-5 and J usage is TRBJ2-1; 7 nucleotides align to TRBD1. The CDR3 is made up of 12 amino acids. V lost 7 bases and J lost 9; bases outside the gene matches: 6. The germline V gene encodes CDR1 MNHEY and CDR2 SVGAGI. The CDR3 protein is CASKQGIVEQFF. The CDR3 DNA reads as TGTGCCAGCAAACAGGGGATTGTTGAGCAGTTCTTC.

The chain recombines TRBV7-9 with TRBJ2-3, with D hard to call. V was trimmed by 4 bases and J by 0 bases, leaving 17 bases between them. The CDR3 is 17 amino acids. The germline CDR1 and CDR2 sequences are SEHNR and FQNEAQ (reference sequence). The CDR3 protein is CASSSPLQRPSTDTQYF. The CDR3 nucleotides read TGTGCCAGCAGCTCCCCCTTACAGAGACCGAGCACAGATACGCAGTATTTT.

The V and J genes are TRBV11-3 and TRBJ2-3, with D perhaps matching TRBD1 (5 bases). Germline assignment: CDR1 SGHNT and CDR2 YENEEA. The CDR3 contains 11 residues. V lost 5 bases and J lost 5, with 5 bases in between. The CDR3 region has the DNA TGTGCCAGCAGCGGACAAGATACGCAGTATTTT. Protein: CASSGQDTQYF. Variable domain in full (rest from reference TRBV11-3 and TRBJ2-3): EAGVVQSPRYKIIEKKQPVAFWCNPISGHNTLYWYLQNLGQGPELLIRYENEEAVDDSQLPKDRFSAERLKGVDSTLKIQPAELGDSAVYLCASSGQDTQYFGPGTRLTVL.

For the CDR3, the DNA is TGTGCCACCTCTCGGAGTGGGACAGGGGGCGGCTACACCTTC. This encodes CATSRSGTGGGYTF. The chain has TRBV15 and TRBJ1-2; TRBD1 matches 12 bases. The length of the CDR3 is 14 residues. V was clipped by 8 bases and J by 8 bases; unmatched bases: 9. Looked up from germline, CDR1 is LNHNV and CDR2 is YYDKDF (reference sequence).

The gene calls are TRBV28 and TRBJ2-1, with D uncertain. V was clipped by 2 bases and J by 0 bases, with 8 bases between them. CDR1 and CDR2 from the germline V gene are MDHEN and SYDVKM. The CDR3 totals 15 residues. The DNA of the CDR3 is TGTGCCAGCAGTTTACCGGGTAGCTCCTACAATGAGCAGTTCTTC. Translating it yields CASSLPGSSYNEQFF.

This clone was observed a handful of times. The chain couples TRBV3-1 (or the pseudogene TRBV3-2) to TRBJ1-5, with 7 nucleotides matching TRBD1. The CDR3 loop spans 14 amino acids. Germline trimming cut 2 bases from V and 5 bases from J; bases unmatched to any gene: 3. Per the germline V gene, CDR1 is LGHDT and CDR2 is YNNKEL (reference sequence). This CDR3 reads CASSQTQGDQPQHF. The DNA for the CDR3 is TGTGCCAGCAGCCAAACCCAGGGGGATCAGCCCCAGCATTTT.

This chain connects TRBV7-6 to TRBJ2-1, with TRBD1 identical over 8 bases. The CDR3 is made up of 14 amino acids. Per germline, CDR1 SGHVS and CDR2 FNYEAQ. Germline trimming cut 5 bases from V and 2 bases from J; bases unmatched to any gene: 2. Written as DNA, the CDR3 is TGTGCCAGCAGCACGGGACAGGCCTACAATGAGCAGTTCTTC. This encodes CASSTGQAYNEQFF.

Regarding this clone: At the DNA level, this CDR3 is encoded by other sequences in the same sample as well. Here the CDR3 reads CASSLRTGNEKLFF. The CDR3 DNA reads TGTGCCAGCAGTCTTCGGACTGGTAATGAAAAACTGTTTTTT. The rearrangement joins TRBV28 to TRBJ1-4; no reliable D call. Trimming shortened V by 5 bases and J by 4 bases, and 11 bases separated the two germline ends. The CDR3 length is 14 residues. Per the germline V gene, CDR1 is MDHEN and CDR2 is SYDVKM.

The genes are TRBV6-5 and TRBJ1-2, with 7 bases lining up with TRBD1. This CDR3 comprises 14 residues. Germline CDR1 is MNHEY and CDR2 is SVGAGI. The V gene end was trimmed by 5 bases and the J gene end by 0 bases; junction bases not matched to a gene: 3. CDR3 region: CASSRQGPNYGYTF. Written as DNA, the CDR3 is TGTGCCAGCAGTAGACAGGGCCCTAACTATGGCTACACCTTC.

This chain uses TRBV4-2 with TRBJ1-2; perhaps TRBD1 as D (6 bases). V was trimmed by 0 bases and J by 2 bases, leaving 13 bases between them. The CDR3 loop spans 16 amino acids. The V gene's germline CDR1 is LGHNA and CDR2 YNFKEQ. CDR3 in DNA: TGTGCCAGCAGCCAAGAGGGCAGGGGCGCAAACTATGGCTACACCTTC. It specifies CASSQEGRGANYGYTF.

J is TRBJ1-5 and V is TRBV6-5; D call uncertain. V was cut by 6 bases and J by 4 bases, with 16 bases left in between. Germline V CDR1 and CDR2: MNHEY, SVGAGI. This CDR3 contains 15 residues. CDR3 sequence: CASSHTSEGNQPQHF. CDR3 nucleotides: TGTGCCAGCAGCCATACTTCGGAGGGAAATCAGCCCCAGCATTTT.

This chain connects TRBV9 to TRBJ1-4; 9 bases align to TRBD1. CDR3 length: 16 residues. Germline CDR1 is SGDLS and CDR2 is YYNGEE. The trim removed 0 bases at V and 8 bases at J, leaving 8 bases unmatched. The CDR3 coding sequence is TGTGCCAGCAGCGTAGCTGGGGGACAGGGAGGGGAAAAACTGTTTTTT. Amino acid sequence: CASSVAGGQGGEKLFF.

The chain is built from TRBV7-2 and TRBJ2-3; TRBD1 matches at 7 bases. V shed 1 base and J 6 bases; nucleotides not matched to a gene: 7. This CDR3 spans 15 amino acids. Germline-derived CDR1 and CDR2 are SGHTA and FQGNSA. The CDR3 loop reads CASSLGLRGGDTQYF. CDR3 nucleotide sequence: TGTGCCAGCAGCTTAGGATTAAGAGGGGGCGATACGCAGTATTTT.

The chain is built from TRBV6-2 or TRBV6-3 and TRBJ2-7; D may be TRBD2 (5 bases). The CDR3 covers 13 residues. Germline V gene data show CDR1 as MNHEY and CDR2 as SVGEGT. Deletions cut 2 bases from V and 5 bases from J, with 10 bases between. CDR3 in amino acids: CASSYIGVDEQYF. The CDR3 bases are TGTGCCAGCAGTTACATCGGGGTTGACGAGCAGTACTTC.